A single sample gave rise to the 26 T cell receptor beta chains below, sequenced in a study of blood T cell repertoires in COVID-19 (dated by TCRdb to 2020 to 2021). The library was obtained by the immunoSEQ multiplex PCR assay. The table comes from immuneACCESS by way of TCRdb, which keeps in-frame sequences with V and J called. Part of the clones is missing from these tables; in studies checked, under half for an unresolved V gene and the rest for unknown reasons. This sample has around 200,000 clones in its table, and about 88% of those were observed once. Jointly, the top ten make up 1.5% to 2% of the sample. The sequenced material came from peripheral blood. Receptors were obtained from a man between 18 and 29 years old with active or convalescent COVID-19.

The V and J genes are TRBV19 and TRBJ2-2; 7 positions agree with TRBD1. The germline CDR1 and CDR2 sequences are LNHDA and SQIVND (reference sequence). The CDR3 is 15 amino acids. V dropped 7 bases and J dropped 3; count of bases not matched to a gene: 8. This CDR3 reads CASNTQGIDTGELFF. In DNA, the CDR3 is TGTGCCAGTAACACACAGGGGATCGACACCGGGGAGCTGTTTTTT.

The chain carries TRBV19 and TRBJ1-1; 8 nucleotides match TRBD1. Per germline, CDR1 LNHDA and CDR2 SQIVND (reference sequence). V lost 4 bases and J lost 7; bases outside the gene matches: 5. This CDR3 has 13 amino acids. For the CDR3, the DNA is TGTGCCAGTAGTACCCGACAGGGGAATGAAGCTTTCTTT. This codes for CASSTRQGNEAFF.

In its sample, this clone was seen a few times. The chain uses TRBV24-1 and TRBJ1-2; 8 bases fit TRBD1. CDR3 length: 17 residues. Trimming removed 2 bases from V and 3 bases from J; junction bases left unmatched: 10. Germline lookup yields CDR1 KGHDR and CDR2 SFDVKD. The DNA of the CDR3 is TGTGCCACCAGTGATTCTACAATAACAGGGGGTGACTATGGCTACACCTTC. Protein sequence: CATSDSTITGGDYGYTF.

This sequence joins TRBV12-3 or TRBV12-4 and TRBJ1-6, with no clear D. Trimming stripped 3 bases from V and 10 bases from J, with 7 bases between. This CDR3 is built from 12 residues. The CDR3 DNA reads TGTGCCAGCAGTTTCGGAGGATCACCCCTCCACTTT. This sequence encodes CASSFGGSPLHF.

This clone was counted once. This chain uses TRBV11-3 with TRBJ2-7, with 9 bases that match TRBD1. V lost 5 bases, J lost 1 base, and 6 bases stayed unmatched. The CDR3 runs 15 residues. Germline assignment: CDR1 SGHNT and CDR2 YENEEA. The CDR3 region is CASSPEGQGSYEQYF. The CDR3 DNA reads TGTGCCAGCAGCCCCGAGGGACAGGGTTCCTACGAGCAGTACTTC. The variable domain in full, with the rest retrieved from reference TRBV11-3 and TRBJ2-7, is EAGVVQSPRYKIIEKKQPVAFWCNPISGHNTLYWYLQNLGQGPELLIRYENEEAVDDSQLPKDRFSAERLKGVDSTLKIQPAELGDSAVYLCASSPEGQGSYEQYFGPGTRLTVT.

The rearrangement uses TRBV6-6 and TRBJ2-2; no clear D gene. Trimming took 1 base from V and 6 from J, leaving 15 bases between them. The CDR3 extends over 16 amino acids. Germline V lookup: CDR1 MNHNY, CDR2 SVGAGI (reference sequence). CDR3 nucleotides: TGTGCCAGCAGTTACTTACCTGGGCCTCCCGCCGGGGAGCTGTTTTTT. This gives the protein CASSYLPGPPAGELFF.

This chain connects TRBV7-3 to TRBJ2-1; TRBD1 aligns across 9 bases. This CDR3 has 15 residues. Germline values: CDR1 SGHTA, CDR2 FQGTGA. Unmatched junction bases numbered 7, after V lost 5 bases and J lost 5 bases. CDR3 loop: CASSPTGGSHNEQFF. The DNA for the CDR3 is TGTGCCAGCAGCCCTACAGGGGGCAGTCACAATGAGCAGTTCTTC.

The V gene is TRBV11-2, the J gene TRBJ2-7, with 11 bases identical to TRBD2. The V gene end was trimmed by 1 base and the J gene end by 6 bases; junction bases not matched to a gene: 5. The CDR3 runs to 15 residues. The germline V gene has CDR1 SGHAT and CDR2 FQNNGV. The chain's CDR3 is CASSLGVLAGAEQYF. The CDR3 nucleotides are TGTGCCAGCAGCTTAGGGGTACTAGCGGGAGCCGAGCAGTACTTC.

J is TRBJ2-7 and V is TRBV28, with 7 bases identical to TRBD1. This CDR3 region has 14 residues. V lost 5 bases, J lost 1 base, and 5 bases stayed unmatched. Germline V gives CDR1 MDHEN, CDR2 SYDVKM. The CDR3 reads CASSPGGTSYEQYF. CDR3 nucleotides: TGTGCCAGCAGTCCAGGGGGTACGTCCTACGAGCAGTACTTC. Together with reference TRBV28 and TRBJ2-7, the CDR3 gives the full variable domain: DVKVTQSSRYLVKRTGEKVFLECVQDMDHENMFWYRQDPGLGLRLIYFSYDVKMKEKGDIPEGYSVSREKKERFSLILESASTNQTSMYLCASSPGGTSYEQYFGPGTRLTVT.

The rearrangement links TRBV18 to TRBJ1-2; 10 nucleotides match TRBD1. The length of the CDR3 is 14 residues. V was clipped by 3 bases and J by 8 bases; unmatched bases: 6. CDR1 is KGHSH and CDR2 is LQKENI in the germline V gene. DNA for the CDR3: TGTGCCAGCTCACCGACAGGGGGCGCGGAGGGCTACACCTTC. Translating it yields CASSPTGGAEGYTF.

This chain uses TRBV2 with TRBJ1-2, with D uncertain. V lost 3 bases and J lost 1, with 6 bases in between. Germline V gene sequence: CDR1 SNHLY, CDR2 FYNNEI. This CDR3 is built from 13 residues. For the CDR3, the DNA is TGTGCCAGCAGTGATTCCCTTAACTATGGCTACACCTTC. Its translation is CASSDSLNYGYTF.

V is TRBV2 and J is TRBJ2-7, with D unresolved. The CDR3 contains 12 residues. V gave up 6 bases and J gave up 0 bases, with 6 bases separating them. From germline, CDR1 is SNHLY and CDR2 FYNNEI. The CDR3 is CASRGSSYEQYF. The CDR3 DNA sequence: TGTGCCAGCAGGGGCAGCTCCTACGAGCAGTACTTC.

This sequence joins TRBV7-3 and TRBJ2-1; 7 nucleotides align to TRBD2. This CDR3 is built from 14 residues. Trimming cost V 8 bases and J 4 bases; bases outside gene matches: 8. Germline values: CDR1 SGHTA, CDR2 FQGTGA. The CDR3 nucleotides read TGTGCCAGCGGGGAGGGCGGGGGTTACAATGAGCAGTTCTTC. Amino acids: CASGEGGGYNEQFF.

This clone has more than one count but fewer than ten. This chain joins TRBV7-9 and TRBJ2-2, with D tentatively TRBD2 (6 bases). The germline V gene encodes CDR1 SEHNR and CDR2 FQNEAQ (reference sequence). The CDR3 has 17 amino acids. V was trimmed by 5 bases and J by 1 base, leaving 17 bases between them. The DNA for the CDR3 is TGTGCCAGCAGCGAGCCCTTCGGAGGGGAGAACACCGGGGAGCTGTTTTTT. Translating it yields CASSEPFGGENTGELFF.

A remark on this clone: Other DNA sequences of this sample code for an identical CDR3. The chain uses TRBV6-2 or TRBV6-3 and TRBJ2-7; 7 bases are shared with TRBD1. The CDR3 totals 15 residues. Per the germline V gene, CDR1 is MNHEY and CDR2 is SVGEGT. With V trimmed by 2 bases and J by 2 bases, 6 bases remained unmatched. The CDR3 reads CASSYRSGGPYEQYF. For the CDR3, the DNA is TGTGCCAGCAGTTACAGGTCAGGGGGACCCTACGAGCAGTACTTC.

The chain recombines TRBV7-3 with TRBJ2-7, with 8 bases lining up with TRBD1. The length of the CDR3 is 15 residues. The V and J ends lost 5 bases and 7 bases, in that order; junction bases with no gene match: 13. Germline CDR1 and CDR2: SGHTA and FQGTGA. DNA for the CDR3: TGTGCCAGCAGCCCCGGGGACAGGAGTTACGGGGAGCAGTACTTC. Amino acid sequence: CASSPGDRSYGEQYF. The variable domain in full, with the rest retrieved from reference TRBV7-3 and TRBJ2-7, is GAGVSQTPSNKVTEKGKYVELRCDPISGHTALYWYRQSLGQGPEFLIYFQGTGAADDSGLPNDRFFAVRPEGSVSTLKIQRTERGDSAVYLCASSPGDRSYGEQYFGPGTRLTVT.

The chain employs TRBV29-1 and TRBJ1-2, with unresolved D. Per the germline V gene, CDR1 is SQVTM and CDR2 is ANQGSEA. There are 12 residues in the CDR3. The V gene lost 6 bases and the J gene lost 5 bases, with 13 bases spanning the gap. The chain's CDR3 is CSVPQVPYGYTF. DNA for the CDR3: TGCAGCGTCCCTCAGGTGCCGTATGGCTACACCTTC.

This clone has ten or more counts. The chain combines TRBV6-1 with TRBJ2-7, with 8 positions matching TRBD1. Germline V lookup: CDR1 MNHNS, CDR2 SASEGT. The CDR3 has 15 residues. The junction had 3 bases not matched to a gene; V was cut back by 2 bases and J by 0 bases. CDR3 coding DNA: TGTGCCAGCAGTGAAAATACAGGGGGCTCCTACGAGCAGTACTTC. This translates into CASSENTGGSYEQYF.

The chain employs TRBV7-8 and TRBJ2-1; 9 nucleotides align to TRBD1. V was pared by 4 bases and J by 8 bases, with 6 bases of the junction left unmatched. Germline V gene data show CDR1 as SGHVS and CDR2 as FQNEAQ. CDR3 length: 14 residues. The CDR3 region is CASSYGTGHHEQFF. In DNA form, the CDR3 reads TGTGCCAGCAGCTACGGGACAGGGCATCATGAGCAGTTCTTC.

The chain joins TRBV4-2 to TRBJ2-3; D gene uncertain. Per the germline V gene, CDR1 is LGHNA and CDR2 is YNFKEQ. Trimming left V 0 bases short and J 1 base short, with 11 bases between. This CDR3 contains 16 residues. The CDR3 loop is CASSQDSRVGTDTQYF. Written as DNA, the CDR3 is TGTGCCAGCAGCCAAGATTCTCGGGTCGGCACAGATACGCAGTATTTT.

This chain connects TRBV10-3 to TRBJ2-7, with 7 bases lining up with TRBD2. CDR3 length: 14 amino acids. The ends lost 3 bases at V and 2 bases at J; junction bases unmatched: 4. Germline-derived CDR1 and CDR2 are ENHRY and SYGVKD. Written as DNA, the CDR3 is TGTGCCATCAGTGATTTAGCGGGTACCTACGAGCAGTACTTC. Translation: CAISDLAGTYEQYF.

This clone appeared a few times. This chain uses TRBV7-9 with TRBJ2-7; D not certain. There are 14 residues in the CDR3. Deletions cut 5 bases from V and 2 bases from J, with 13 bases between. Per the germline V gene, CDR1 is SEHNR and CDR2 is FQNEAQ (reference sequence). The CDR3 here is CASSQTNYPYEQYF. The CDR3 DNA is TGTGCCAGCAGCCAAACCAACTATCCCTACGAGCAGTACTTC.

J is TRBJ2-3 and V is TRBV24-1; 12 bases agree with TRBD1. Per germline, CDR1 KGHDR and CDR2 SFDVKD. CDR3 length equals 15 residues. Trimming removed 4 bases from V and 6 bases from J; junction bases left unmatched: 4. CDR3 region: CATSDLGQGADTQYF. The DNA of the CDR3 is TGTGCCACCAGTGACCTGGGACAGGGGGCGGATACGCAGTATTTT.

J is TRBJ2-2 and V is TRBV4-2, with D maybe TRBD1 (6 bases). This CDR3 spans 14 amino acids. Looked up from germline, CDR1 is LGHNA and CDR2 is YNFKEQ. V was clipped by 1 base and J by 6 bases, with 9 bases between them. CDR3 in amino acids: CASSQADRAGELFF. CDR3 DNA: TGTGCCAGCAGCCAAGCGGACAGAGCCGGGGAGCTGTTTTTT.

CDR3 DNA: TGTGCCAGCAGCCAATCCGGGGGGGCTGAAGCTTTCTTT. It encodes CASSQSGGAEAFF. V gene TRBV14 combines with J gene TRBJ1-1, with a possible D match to TRBD1 (5 bases). Germline CDR1 and CDR2: SGHDN and FVKESK. The V and J ends lost 2 bases and 6 bases respectively, with 10 bases between them. The CDR3 loop spans 13 amino acids.

There are a few counts of this clone. The chain links TRBV14 to TRBJ2-7, with D hard to call. CDR1 SGHDN and CDR2 FVKESK come from the germline V gene. Trimming took 6 bases from V and 6 from J, leaving 18 bases between them. This CDR3 is 14 amino acids long. The CDR3 region is CASSRDVRWSEQYF. CDR3 DNA: TGTGCCAGCAGTCGAGATGTACGTTGGTCCGAGCAGTACTTC.